A single sample gave rise to the 20 T cell receptor beta chains below, sequenced in a study of early T cells in non-severe SARS-CoV-2 infection. MiXCR was run by TCRdb on the 5' RACE reads, yielding one entry per CDR3 protein. The table records roughly 35,000 distinct CDR3 sequences, around 7% of them present only once. Sequenced material: whole blood. Source of these receptors: an adult who was a healthcare worker with PCR-confirmed SARS-CoV-2 infection or an uninfected control (not recorded which).

This clonotype was seen at least ten times. The CDR3: CSARDAKSSYNSPLHF. The CDR3 DNA sequence: TGCAGTGCTAGAGATGCGAAGAGCTCCTATAATTCACCCCTCCACTTT. This rearrangement joins TRBV20-1 to TRBJ1-6; D is undetermined. The CDR3 length is 16 residues. Trimming removed 0 bases at V and 0 bases at J, with 9 bases between. Per the germline V gene, CDR1 is DFQATT and CDR2 is SNEGSKA (reference sequence).

This clonotype was observed at least ten times. The rearrangement joins TRBV3-1 to TRBJ2-6, with D possibly matching TRBD2 (6 bases). The V and J ends lost 1 base and 2 bases respectively, with 21 bases between them. Germline-derived CDR1 and CDR2 are LGHDT and YNNKEL (reference sequence). There are 20 residues in the CDR3. Here the CDR3 reads CASSQVVSAEGVTGANVLTF. The CDR3 DNA is TGTGCCAGCAGCCAAGTCGTCTCTGCGGAGGGCGTGACTGGGGCCAACGTCCTGACTTTC.

The rearrangement joins TRBV2 to TRBJ1-4; D unresolved. V was cut by 2 bases and J by 3 bases, with 7 bases left in between. Germline assignment: CDR1 SNHLY and CDR2 FYNNEI. CDR3 length: 14 amino acids. Here the CDR3 DNA reads TGTGCCAGCAGTGAATATTGGGCTAATGAAAAACTGTTTTTT. Translated: CASSEYWANEKLFF.

This clonotype was observed many times. This CDR3 is CASSSWGFSTDTQYF. The CDR3 nucleotides are TGTGCCAGCAGCTCCTGGGGCTTTTCCACAGATACGCAGTATTTT. The rearrangement links TRBV7-8 to TRBJ2-3, with D perhaps TRBD1 (5 bases). CDR1 and CDR2 (germline): SGHVS, FQNEAQ. The length of the CDR3 is 15 residues. Trimming took off 4 bases at V and 2 bases at J, with 13 bases between the two ends.

This clonotype showed up many times. V and J are TRBV29-1 and TRBJ1-2; D not certain. The CDR3 is 15 amino acids. Trimming shortened V by 4 bases and J by 4 bases, and 19 bases separated the two germline ends. The germline V gene has CDR1 SQVTM and CDR2 ANQGSEA. The CDR3 region is CSVGVRGSGPYGYTF. The CDR3 region has the DNA TGCAGCGTTGGAGTTCGGGGATCTGGCCCCTATGGCTACACCTTC. Complete variable domain (other parts from reference TRBV29-1 and TRBJ1-2): SAVISQKPSRDICQRGTSLTIQCQVDSQVTMMFWYRQQPGQSLTLIATANQGSEATYESGFVIDKFPISRPNLTFSTLTVSNMSPEDSSIYLCSVGVRGSGPYGYTFGSGTRLTVV.

This clonotype occurred many times. The chain recombines TRBV20-1 with TRBJ2-7, with D possibly being TRBD2 (6 bases). V shed 0 bases and J shed 2 bases, with 17 bases lying between them. In germline, CDR1 is DFQATT, CDR2 SNEGSKA (reference sequence). The CDR3 is made up of 16 amino acids. As DNA, the CDR3 is TGCAGTGCTAGAGAACCGAGCGGGCCCCAGCCCTACGAGCAGTACTTC. Translated: CSAREPSGPQPYEQYF.

Within the sample, this clonotype is medium-sized. The rearrangement uses TRBV20-1 and TRBJ2-7; a possible D gene is TRBD1 (6 bases). With 6 bases removed from V and 5 bases from J, the gap between germline ends came to 17 bases. Germline assignment: CDR1 DFQATT and CDR2 SNEGSKA (reference sequence). This CDR3 has 13 amino acids. CDR3 bases: TGCAGTGCCCCGATTGGACAGCGCCACGAGCAGTACTTC. Residues: CSAPIGQRHEQYF.

The sample holds many counts of this clonotype. The chain employs TRBV20-1 and TRBJ2-1, with D perhaps matching TRBD2 (5 bases). V lost 6 bases to trimming and J lost 3 bases, with 12 bases between them. Germline assignment: CDR1 DFQATT and CDR2 SNEGSKA (reference sequence). The CDR3 is 13 residues long. The CDR3 region has the DNA TGCAGTGCCCCCGACTATCTCTACAATGAGCAGTTCTTC. It yields the protein CSAPDYLYNEQFF.

This clonotype was recorded at least ten times. The V call is TRBV4-1, the J call TRBJ2-3, with D unclear. The length of the CDR3 is 14 residues. Germline CDR1 reads MGHRA; CDR2 reads YSYEKL. The V and J ends lost 7 bases and 0 bases respectively, with 11 bases between them. The CDR3 sequence is CASKVEDSTDTQYF. DNA for the CDR3: TGCGCCAGCAAAGTCGAGGATAGCACAGATACGCAGTATTTT.

This clonotype was found a few times. The chain has TRBV21-1 and TRBJ2-4; no check of the table's D call, TRBD1, against the DNA was made. TRBV21-1 is reported as a pseudogene. This CDR3 has 16 residues. CDR3: CASSKMGTHVGNIQYF. The CDR3 DNA reads as TGTGCCAGCAGCAAAATGGGGACCCACGTCGGAAACATTCAGTACTTC.

This clonotype was recorded many times. The J gene is TRBJ2-1, the V gene TRBV24-1; 9 bases match TRBD2. This CDR3 comprises 13 residues. Trimming at V came to 5 bases and at J to 7 bases, leaving 2 bases not matched to a gene. Germline CDR1 and CDR2: KGHDR and SFDVKD. The CDR3 region is CATSVSGRNEQFF. CDR3 DNA: TGTGCCACCAGTGTTAGCGGGAGAAATGAGCAGTTCTTC.

The chain couples TRBV7-3 to TRBJ2-2, with D perhaps matching TRBD1 (5 bases). This CDR3 has 14 amino acids. The germline gives CDR1 SGHTA, CDR2 FQGTGA. V was cut by 3 bases and J by 3 bases, with 8 bases left in between. This chain's CDR3 is CASSFFRDTGELFF. The CDR3 DNA sequence: TGTGCCAGCAGCTTTTTCAGGGACACCGGGGAGCTGTTTTTT.

Worth noting for this clonotype: At one end the junction does not follow the germline gene, possibly because of a read error. The chain joins TRBV4-1 to TRBJ2-1, with TRBD2 matching 8 bases. Germline CDR1 and CDR2: MGHRA and YSYEKL. The length of the CDR3 is 16 residues. The CDR3 DNA reads TGCACCAGCAGCCAAGAATCCCTAGCGGGCGGGAATGAGCAGTTCTTC. Translated, it gives CTSSQESLAGGNEQFF.

The sample holds many counts of this clonotype. The chain joins TRBV29-1 to TRBJ2-3; D may be TRBD2 (6 bases). Germline V gene lookup returns CDR1 SQVTM and CDR2 ANQGSEA. Trimming removed 4 bases from V and 0 bases from J, with 11 bases in between. The CDR3 contains 14 residues. Written as DNA, the CDR3 is TGCAGCGTTGGTGGTAGCGGAAGCACAGATACGCAGTATTTT. This encodes CSVGGSGSTDTQYF.

In its sample, this clonotype was seen many times. The CDR3 is CATSRDRQPNNYGYTF. As DNA, the CDR3 is TGTGCCACCAGCAGAGATCGACAGCCCAACAACTATGGCTACACCTTC. This chain joins TRBV15 and TRBJ1-2, with D perhaps TRBD1 (5 bases). CDR3 size: 16 residues. Looked up from germline, CDR1 is LNHNV and CDR2 is YYDKDF (reference sequence). Trimming shortened V by 0 bases and J by 2 bases, and 13 bases separated the two germline ends.

The chain carries TRBV20-1 and TRBJ2-7; weak D call: TRBD2 (6 bases). This CDR3 is 14 amino acids long. Germline-derived CDR1 and CDR2 are DFQATT and SNEGSKA (reference sequence). Trimming removed 4 bases from V and 7 bases from J, with 20 bases in between. CDR3 DNA: TGCAGTGCTACAGACGGGGCGCTAGGAGGGGAGCAGTACTTC. Translated, it gives CSATDGALGGEQYF.

The J gene is TRBJ2-5, the V gene TRBV18; TRBD2 is a possible D gene (5 bases). The CDR3 totals 13 residues. CDR1 and CDR2 (germline): KGHSH, LQKENI. V lost 1 base to trimming and J lost 3 bases, with 6 bases between them. DNA of the CDR3: TGTGCCAGCTCACCACAGAGGGAAGAGACCCAGTACTTC. It is translated as CASSPQREETQYF. Combining the CDR3 with reference TRBV18 and TRBJ2-5 gives the whole variable domain NAGVMQNPRHLVRRRGQEARLRCSPMKGHSHVYWYRQLPEEGLKFMVYLQKENIIDESGMPKERFSAEFPKEGPSILRIQQVVRGDSAAYFCASSPQREETQYFGPGTRLLVL.

The table lists this clonotype with a few counts. The chain combines TRBV12-3 or TRBV12-4 with TRBJ1-1; TRBD1 matches at 7 bases. The CDR3 is made up of 15 amino acids. With V trimmed by 6 bases and J by 1 base, 8 bases remained unmatched. CDR3 residues: CASSPSQGRNTEAFF. The CDR3 DNA follows: TGTGCCAGCAGCCCTTCACAGGGGAGGAACACTGAAGCTTTCTTT.

This clonotype showed up just a few times. The chain links TRBV12-3 or TRBV12-4 to TRBJ2-1; 7 bases are shared with TRBD1. This CDR3 region has 15 residues. The trim removed 5 bases at V and 3 bases at J, leaving 7 bases unmatched. The DNA for the CDR3 is TGTGCCAGCAGTACAAATGACAGGGACTACAATGAGCAGTTCTTC. Translation gives CASSTNDRDYNEQFF.

This clonotype was counted ten times or more. The chain carries TRBV4-1 and TRBJ1-1, with TRBD1 matching over 9 bases. The length of the CDR3 is 14 residues. V shed 4 bases and J 3 bases; nucleotides not matched to a gene: 3. Germline loops: CDR1 MGHRA, CDR2 YSYEKL. The CDR3 nucleotides are TGCGCCAGCAGCCCCGGACAGGGGCACACTGAAGCTTTCTTT. Translated: CASSPGQGHTEAFF.